The clone carrying this T cell receptor (beta chain) was detected only once. This sample is drawn from a study of blood T cell repertoires in COVID-19. Sequenced by immunoSEQ multiplex PCR; TCRdb stores in-frame clones only, minus some. The sample consists of around 330,000 clones, 70% to 90% of them appearing once. The source material was peripheral blood. The sequence derives from a woman aged 30 to 39 with COVID-19, enrolled during active disease.

This CDR3 reads CASSITGTSPNEQYF. The CDR3 nucleotides read TGTGCCAGTAGTATCACCGGGACTAGCCCAAACGAGCAGTACTTC. V is TRBV19 and J is TRBJ2-7, with 9 nucleotides matching TRBD2. CDR1 and CDR2 (germline): LNHDA, SQIVND (reference sequence). The ends lost 3 bases at V and 5 bases at J; junction bases unmatched: 8. This CDR3 contains 15 residues.